This T cell receptor (beta chain) emerged from a study of radiotherapy plus CTLA-4 blockade in lung cancer. Clones were read by immunoSEQ multiplex PCR, and TCRdb kept only the in-frame ones, dropping some. The sample has more than 60,000 clones, 65% to 85% seen once. The CDR3 totals 15 residues. The V and J ends lost 1 base and 6 bases, in that order; junction bases with no gene match: 6. Germline assignment: CDR1 SEHNR and CDR2 FQNEAQ (reference sequence). In chemo-refractory metastatic non-small-cell lung cancer, patients got ipilimumab CTLA-4 blockade together with focal radiation. The sequenced sample was peripheral blood, obtained from a patient treated with radiotherapy plus ipilimumab. This chain joins TRBV7-9 and TRBJ2-1; 7 bases line up with TRBD2. The clonotype comes from a human donor with non-small cell lung cancer who had a complete response to radiotherapy plus ipilimumab. The CDR3 here is CASSLGALASNEQFF. The CDR3 coding sequence is TGTGCCAGCAGCTTAGGGGCACTAGCGAGCAATGAGCAGTTCTTC. The whole variable domain, remainder taken from reference TRBV7-9 and TRBJ2-1, is DTGVSQNPRHKITKRGQNVTFRCDPISEHNRLYWYRQTLGQGPEFLTYFQNEAQLEKSRLLSDRFSAERPKGSFSTLEIQRTEQGDSAMYLCASSLGALASNEQFFGPGTRLTVL.